This T cell receptor beta chain comes out of a study of tumor-infiltrating lymphocytes in oesophageal squamous cell carcinoma. Concerning this clonotype: Likely a read error: the CDR3 ends without its conserved phenylalanine or tryptophan. The DNA is omitted, as the CDR3 cannot be located on it reliably, and the CDR3 follows TCRdb's listing.

The germline V gene has CDR1 MNHNS and CDR2 SASEGT. The CDR3 sequence runs 16 residues, both termini included. MiXCR, applied by TCRdb to the PCR reads, yields one record per CDR3 protein. This sample has almost 20,000 distinct CDR3 sequences, with under 50% found just once. Sequencing was carried out using blood. The chain links TRBV6-1 to TRBJ2-7; the table's D call TRBD1 went unverified against the DNA. This receptor was identified in a male donor with esophageal squamous cell carcinoma. CDR3 in amino acids: CASSLAGALYEQYFGS.